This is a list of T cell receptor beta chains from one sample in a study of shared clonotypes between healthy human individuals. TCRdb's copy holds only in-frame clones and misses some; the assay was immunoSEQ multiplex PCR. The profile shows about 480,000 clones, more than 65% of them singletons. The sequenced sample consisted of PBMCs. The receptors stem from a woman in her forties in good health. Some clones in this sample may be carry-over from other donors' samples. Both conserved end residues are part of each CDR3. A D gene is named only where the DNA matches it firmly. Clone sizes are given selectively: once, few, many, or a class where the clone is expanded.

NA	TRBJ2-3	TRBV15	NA	TGTGCCACCAGCACCCCTGTGGGGACAGATACGCAGTATTTT	CATSTPVGTDTQYF
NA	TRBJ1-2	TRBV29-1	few	TGCAGCGTTGACAGGGTAACCTATGGCTACACCTTC	CSVDRVTYGYTF
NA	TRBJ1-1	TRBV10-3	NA	TGTGCCATCAGTCGACAGGCCCGGAACACTGAAGCTTTCTTT	CAISRQARNTEAFF
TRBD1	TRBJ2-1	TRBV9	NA	TGTGCCAGCAGCTCGACGGGACAGGGATGGGATGAGCAGTTCTTC	CASSSTGQGWDEQFF
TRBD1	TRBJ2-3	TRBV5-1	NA	TGCGCCAGCAGCTTGGAACGGGACAGGGGGCTCGGCTTCACAGATACGCAGTATTTT	CASSLERDRGLGFTDTQYF
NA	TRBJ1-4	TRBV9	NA	TGTGCCAGCAGCAAGAGGGGGGCCAATGAAAAACTGTTTTTT	CASSKRGANEKLFF
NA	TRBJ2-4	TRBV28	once	TGTGCCAGCAGTTTCACGGGGACGGGCCTCAAAAACATTCAGTACTTC	CASSFTGTGLKNIQYF
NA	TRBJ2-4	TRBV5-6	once	TGTGCCAGCAGCGCAACAGGGTTAAACATTCAGTACTTC	CASSATGLNIQYF
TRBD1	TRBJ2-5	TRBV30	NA	TGTGCCTGGAGTAGACAGGGCCTCCAAGAGACCCAGTACTTC	CAWSRQGLQETQYF
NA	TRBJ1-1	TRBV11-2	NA	TGTGCCAGCAGCCCCGGCACTAACACTGAAGCTTTCTTT	CASSPGTNTEAFF
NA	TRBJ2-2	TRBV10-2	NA	TGCGCCAGCAGTGAGTCGCTAGGGTTCGGGGAGCTGTTTTTT	CASSESLGFGELFF
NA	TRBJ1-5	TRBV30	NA	TGTGCCTGGAGTGTACAATGGTCCCATAGCGGCAATCAGCCCCAGCATTTT	CAWSVQWSHSGNQPQHF
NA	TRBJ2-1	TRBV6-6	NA	TGTGCCAGCAGTTACAGAGGAAAGTACAATGAGCAGTTCTTC	CASSYRGKYNEQFF
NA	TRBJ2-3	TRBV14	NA	TGTGCCAGCAGCCTTCTTGGCGGGGCAAGGGGCACAGATACGCAGTATTTT	CASSLLGGARGTDTQYF
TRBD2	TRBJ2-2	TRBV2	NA	TGTGCCAGCAGTGAAAGGGAAAGCGGGAGAGTAACCGGGGAGCTGTTTTTT	CASSERESGRVTGELFF
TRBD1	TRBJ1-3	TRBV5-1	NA	TGCGCCAGCAGTAGACAGGGGGCATCTGGAAACACCATATATTTT	CASSRQGASGNTIYF
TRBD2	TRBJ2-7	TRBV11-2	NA	TGTGCCAGCAGCTGGCTAGCGGGAGGGCCGGACGAGCAGTACTTC	CASSWLAGGPDEQYF
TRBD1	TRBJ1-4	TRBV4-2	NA	TGTGCCAGCAGCCAAAATTGGGACAGCGAAAAACTGTTTTTT	CASSQNWDSEKLFF
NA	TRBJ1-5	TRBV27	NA	TGTGCCAGCAGTCAGCCCGGGAGACAGCCCCAGCATTTT	CASSQPGRQPQHF
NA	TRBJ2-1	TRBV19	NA	TGTGCCAGTAGTATTCAGGGATCCTACAATGAGCAGTTCTTC	CASSIQGSYNEQFF
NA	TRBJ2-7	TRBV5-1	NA	TGCGCCAGCAGCTTGGAGGGCAGGGCGGCTAGAGAGCAGTACTTC	CASSLEGRAAREQYF
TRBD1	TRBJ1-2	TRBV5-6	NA	TGTGCCAGCAGCTTGTTAGGACAGGGGAAAGCTAACTATGGCTACACCTTC	CASSLLGQGKANYGYTF
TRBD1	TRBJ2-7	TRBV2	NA	TGTGCCAGCCAGACGACAGGGTTCGACGAGCAGTACTTC	CASQTTGFDEQYF
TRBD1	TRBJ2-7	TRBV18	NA	TGTGCCAGCTCATCTAAAACCGGGACAGGGGCCGAGCAGTACTTC	CASSSKTGTGAEQYF
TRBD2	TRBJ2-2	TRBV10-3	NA	TGTGCCATCACAAGGACTAGCGCCACGAACACCGGGGAGCTGTTTTTT	CAITRTSATNTGELFF
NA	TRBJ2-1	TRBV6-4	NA	TGTGCCAGCAGTGACTCGAAAGAGTCTAGAAGCTTTGAGCAGTTCTTC	CASSDSKESRSFEQFF
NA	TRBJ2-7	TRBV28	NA	TGTGCCAGCAGCTCCAAGGGATGGACGGCAATCTACGAGCAGTACTTC	CASSSKGWTAIYEQYF
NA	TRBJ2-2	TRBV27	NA	TGTGCCAGCAGTTCTCAGGGGAACACCGGGGAGCTGTTTTTT	CASSSQGNTGELFF
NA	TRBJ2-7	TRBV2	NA	TGTGCCAGCAGAACCAGGGTAGAGGGAGAGCAGTACTTC	CASRTRVEGEQYF
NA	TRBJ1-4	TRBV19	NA	TGTGCCAGTAGTAGAGGACGAGCGGCCGACATTCTGTTTTTT	CASSRGRAADILFF
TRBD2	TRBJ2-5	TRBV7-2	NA	TGTGCCAGCAGCTTAGGGTCCAGCGGGAGGGGAGAGACCCAGTACTTC	CASSLGSSGRGETQYF
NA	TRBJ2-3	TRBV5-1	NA	TGCGCCAGCAGCCTGACGGCGGCAGATACGCAGTATTTT	CASSLTAADTQYF
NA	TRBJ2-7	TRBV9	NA	TGTGCCAGCAGCGTAGGAGGGGCGGGCTCCTACGAGCAGTACTTC	CASSVGGAGSYEQYF
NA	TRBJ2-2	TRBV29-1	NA	TGCAGCGTCGCGACAGCAACCGGGGAGCTGTTTTTT	CSVATATGELFF
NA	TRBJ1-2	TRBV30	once	TGTGCCTGGAGTGGGGGTAGGAGTGAGAGCTATGGCTACACCTTC	CAWSGGRSESYGYTF
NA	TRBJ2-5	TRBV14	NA	TGTGCCAGCAGCCCTATGGGACAAGCGTTAGAGACCCAGTACTTC	CASSPMGQALETQYF
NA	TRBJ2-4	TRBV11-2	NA	TGTGCCAGCAGCTTTAGCCCCCCGCAGCGGCCCAAAAACATTCAGTACTTC	CASSFSPPQRPKNIQYF
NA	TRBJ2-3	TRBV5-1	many	TGCGCCAGCAGCTTGGCGACTAGCACAGATACGCAGTATTTT	CASSLATSTDTQYF
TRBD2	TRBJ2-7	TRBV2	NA	TGTGCCAGCACCGTAGGTGGACTAGCGGGAGACGAGCAGTACTTC	CASTVGGLAGDEQYF
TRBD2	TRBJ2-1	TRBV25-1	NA	TGTGCCAGCAGGCGGGAGGACGAGCAGTTCTTC	CASRREDEQFF
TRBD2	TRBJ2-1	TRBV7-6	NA	TGTGCCAGCAGCCCGGCTAGCGGGAGCCACAATGAGCAGTTCTTC	CASSPASGSHNEQFF
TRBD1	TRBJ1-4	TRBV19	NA	TGTGCCAGTAGTTGGGACAGGGGCGAAAAACTGTTTTTT	CASSWDRGEKLFF
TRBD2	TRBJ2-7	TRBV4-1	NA	TGCGCCAGCAGCCCACGATTTGTTAGCGGGAGCTCCTACGAGCAGTACTTC	CASSPRFVSGSSYEQYF
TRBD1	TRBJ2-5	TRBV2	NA	TGTGCCAGCAGATCAGACAGGGGGCCAGAGACCCAGTACTTC	CASRSDRGPETQYF
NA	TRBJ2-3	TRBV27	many	TGTGCCAGCAGTCCGGGGGTAGCGGAGGTCACAGATACGCAGTATTTT	CASSPGVAEVTDTQYF
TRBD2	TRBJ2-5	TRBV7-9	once	TGTGCCAGCAGCCCGGGAGGCCAAGAGACCCAGTACTTC	CASSPGGQETQYF
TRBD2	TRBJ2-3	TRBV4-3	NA	TGCGCCAGCAGCCAAGGGTTACTAGCGGAATCACCAGATACGCAGTATTTT	CASSQGLLAESPDTQYF
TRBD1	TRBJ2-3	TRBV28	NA	TGTGCCAGCAGCCCCCCCGGGAGGACAGGGGCCACAGATACGCAGTATTTT	CASSPPGRTGATDTQYF
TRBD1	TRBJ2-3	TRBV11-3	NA	TGTGCCAGCAGCATTGGGACAGGGAGCACAGATACGCAGTATTTT	CASSIGTGSTDTQYF
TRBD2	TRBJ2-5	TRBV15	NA	TGTGCCACCAGAACTGGACTAGCGTCGTACCAAGAGACCCAGTACTTC	CATRTGLASYQETQYF
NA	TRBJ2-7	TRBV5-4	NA	TGTGCCAGCAGCTTAGGCAATTCCTACGAGCAGTACTTC	CASSLGNSYEQYF
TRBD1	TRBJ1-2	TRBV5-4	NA	TGTGCCAGCAGCTCACCGGGGGGACAGGGGGTTCGGTATGGCTACACCTTC	CASSSPGGQGVRYGYTF
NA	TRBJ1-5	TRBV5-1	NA	TGCGCCAGCAGCTTGGGCCCGGTAGGGACCGGTGATCAGCCCCAGCATTTT	CASSLGPVGTGDQPQHF
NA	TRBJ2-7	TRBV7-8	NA	TGTGCCAGCACCGGCGACTATTGGTACGAGCAGTACTTC	CASTGDYWYEQYF
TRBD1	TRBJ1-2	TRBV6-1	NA	TGTGCCAGCAGCGTTGGACAGGCCGCTAACTATGGCTACACCTTC	CASSVGQAANYGYTF
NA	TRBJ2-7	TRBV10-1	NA	TGCGCCAGCAGTGAGTCTGGTAGCTACGAGCAGTACTTC	CASSESGSYEQYF
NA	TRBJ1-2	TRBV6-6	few	TGTGCCAGCAGAGACACCGATGGCTACACCTTC	CASRDTDGYTF
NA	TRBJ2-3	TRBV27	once	TGTGCCAGCAGTTTCGGGGGCAGGGCAGGAGATACGCAGTATTTT	CASSFGGRAGDTQYF
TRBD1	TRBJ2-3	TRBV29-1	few	TGCAGCATACGACAGGGCGGGACAGATACGCAGTATTTT	CSIRQGGTDTQYF
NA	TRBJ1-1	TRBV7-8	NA	TGTGCCAGCAGCTTAGGGATACAAAACACTGAAGCTTTCTTT	CASSLGIQNTEAFF